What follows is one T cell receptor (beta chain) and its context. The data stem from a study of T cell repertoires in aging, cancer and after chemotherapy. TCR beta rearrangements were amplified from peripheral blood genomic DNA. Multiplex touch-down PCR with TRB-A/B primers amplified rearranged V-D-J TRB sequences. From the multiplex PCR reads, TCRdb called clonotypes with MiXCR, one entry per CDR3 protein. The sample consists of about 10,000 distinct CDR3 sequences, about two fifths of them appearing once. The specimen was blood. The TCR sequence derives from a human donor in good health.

CDR3 nucleotide sequence: TGTGCCAGCAGTTACTCCTCTGCGGGAGGAAGTGAGCAGTTCTTC. This codes for CASSYSSAGGSEQFF. V is TRBV6-2 or TRBV6-3 and J is TRBJ2-1; 8 positions match TRBD2. The CDR3 is 15 amino acids. Germline V gene lookup returns CDR1 MNHEY and CDR2 SVGEGT. Germline trimming cut 0 bases from V and 9 bases from J; bases unmatched to any gene: 7.